The 13 T cell receptor beta chains reported below all come from one sample, sequenced in a study of low-dose radiotherapy and immunotherapy resistance in tumors. TCR amplification ran roughly 20 PCR cycles using constant-region and V-primer adapter primers. TCRdb reprocessed the reads via MiXCR and lists one record per CDR3 protein. The sample carries fewer than 60,000 distinct CDR3 sequences, approximately 12% recorded once. Time point: before trial treatment. The sample consisted of PBMCs, taken before treatment. The receptors were gathered from a female donor with ovarian cancer.

The chain joins TRBV28 to TRBJ1-5; the match to TRBD1 covers 10 bases. The V gene's germline CDR1 is MDHEN and CDR2 SYDVKM. The length of the CDR3 is 16 residues. With V trimmed by 6 bases and J by 4 bases, 9 bases remained unmatched. The CDR3 reads CASSQSDRGRNQPQHF. As DNA, the CDR3 is TGTGCCAGCAGCCAGAGCGACAGGGGGCGAAATCAGCCCCAGCATTTT.

This clonotype has a count of ten or more. The CDR3 is CASSLGGDYYEQYF. CDR3 nucleotide sequence: TGCGCCAGCAGCTTGGGCGGGGACTACTACGAGCAGTACTTC. This sequence joins TRBV5-1 and TRBJ2-7; the match to TRBD2 covers 7 bases. Germline V gene data show CDR1 as SGHRS and CDR2 as YFSETQ. The CDR3 spans 14 residues. The V and J ends lost 0 bases and 3 bases, in that order; junction bases with no gene match: 3.

There are many counts of this clonotype. The genes are TRBV3-1 and TRBJ2-5; TRBD2 matches 15 bases. Looked up from germline, CDR1 is LGHDT and CDR2 is YNNKEL (reference sequence). With V trimmed by 3 bases and J by 1 base, 0 bases remained unmatched. The CDR3 has 16 residues. The CDR3 spells CASSQGLAGGQETQYF. The DNA of the CDR3 is TGTGCCAGCAGCCAGGGACTAGCGGGAGGCCAAGAGACCCAGTACTTC.

This clonotype showed up just once. This clone may be a read error of a much larger clone one base away. V gene TRBV30 combines with J gene TRBJ1-2; D unclear. Looked up from germline, CDR1 is GTSNPN and CDR2 is SVGIG (reference sequence). The CDR3 extends over 11 amino acids. The CDR3 loop reads CARSPAWGYTF. The CDR3 DNA sequence: TGTGCCAGGAGCCCGGCCTGGGGCTACACCTTC.

This clonotype was detected ten times or more. The genes are TRBV24-1 and TRBJ1-4; a weak D match, TRBD1 (6 bases). The germline gives CDR1 KGHDR, CDR2 SFDVKD. This CDR3 has 15 amino acids. V was clipped by 4 bases and J by 5 bases, with 13 bases between them. The CDR3: CATSDGRTANEKLFF. The DNA for the CDR3 is TGTGCCACCAGTGACGGTAGGACAGCAAATGAAAAACTGTTTTTT.

Points on this clonotype: It is unclear where the CDR3 begins or ends on the DNA, so no DNA is shown, and the CDR3 is as TCRdb lists it. The chain couples TRBV4-3 to TRBJ2-2; the DNA was not used to check the table's D call, TRBD1. 10 amino acids form the CDR3, both terminal residues included. CDR1 LGHNA and CDR2 YSLEER come from the germline V gene. The CDR3: CASAGELFFF.

This clonotype was observed a few times. The CDR3 is CASSEQGGYGYTF. Here the CDR3 DNA reads TGTGCCAGCAGTGAACAGGGTGGCTATGGCTACACCTTC. The chain has TRBV2 and TRBJ1-2; TRBD1 is a possible D gene (5 bases). Trimming removed 2 bases from V and 4 bases from J, with 8 bases in between. Germline assignment: CDR1 SNHLY and CDR2 FYNNEI. This CDR3 contains 13 residues.

This clonotype was observed at least ten times. V is TRBV20-1 and J is TRBJ1-2; 9 bases align to TRBD1. V shed 6 bases and J 5 bases; nucleotides not matched to a gene: 7. The CDR3 spans 13 residues. In germline, CDR1 is DFQATT, CDR2 SNEGSKA (reference sequence). The CDR3 sequence is CSAIPGQGYGYTF. The CDR3 DNA reads as TGCAGTGCCATTCCGGGACAGGGATATGGCTACACCTTC.

This clonotype has ten or more counts. The chain combines TRBV11-2 with TRBJ1-1, with D maybe TRBD1 (5 bases). Germline loops: CDR1 SGHAT, CDR2 FQNNGV. This CDR3 region has 16 residues. V was cut by 5 bases and J by 0 bases, with 16 bases left in between. Here the CDR3 DNA reads TGTGCCAGCAGCCCCGGAGTGAGGGGACTGAACACTGAAGCTTTCTTT. It codes for CASSPGVRGLNTEAFF. Variable domain in full (rest from reference TRBV11-2 and TRBJ1-1): EAGVAQSPRYKIIEKRQSVAFWCNPISGHATLYWYQQILGQGPKLLIQFQNNGVVDDSQLPKDRFSAERLKGVDSTLKIQPAKLEDSAVYLCASSPGVRGLNTEAFFGQGTRLTVV.

This clonotype was picked up many times. This chain uses TRBV5-1 with TRBJ2-7, with D hard to call. Germline CDR1 and CDR2: SGHRS and YFSETQ. Deletions cut 3 bases from V and 0 bases from J, with 13 bases between. The CDR3 is made up of 15 amino acids. The CDR3 coding sequence is TGCGCCAGCAGCTCACTGACTCCTGCCTCCTACGAGCAGTACTTC. Amino acid sequence: CASSSLTPASYEQYF.

This clonotype has a count of ten or more. The chain employs TRBV7-8 and TRBJ1-4; 9 bases match TRBD1. CDR1 is SGHVS and CDR2 is FQNEAQ in the germline V gene. This CDR3 has 14 residues. After removal of 1 base from V and 7 bases from J, the junction contained 1 base not matched to a gene. As DNA, the CDR3 is TGTGCCAGCAGCTTAGACAGGGGGCGTGAAAAACTGTTTTTT. This encodes CASSLDRGREKLFF.

The sample holds many counts of this clonotype. The V and J genes are TRBV5-1 and TRBJ2-7, with TRBD1 matching over 7 bases. The CDR3 extends over 15 amino acids. Germline V lookup: CDR1 SGHRS, CDR2 YFSETQ. The trim removed 3 bases at V and 2 bases at J, leaving 8 bases unmatched. CDR3 residues: CASSWTGLTTYEQYF. CDR3 nucleotides: TGCGCCAGCAGCTGGACAGGCCTCACCACCTACGAGCAGTACTTC.

This clonotype was observed at least ten times. The chain is built from TRBV28 and TRBJ1-5; 12 bases fit TRBD1. The V and J ends lost 5 bases and 5 bases, in that order; junction bases with no gene match: 16. CDR1 is MDHEN, CDR2 SYDVKM, per germline. CDR3 length: 19 amino acids. The CDR3 reads CASSRPGQGARGSYQPQHF. The CDR3 coding sequence is TGTGCCAGCAGTCGACCGGGACAGGGGGCTAGGGGGTCGTATCAGCCCCAGCATTTT.